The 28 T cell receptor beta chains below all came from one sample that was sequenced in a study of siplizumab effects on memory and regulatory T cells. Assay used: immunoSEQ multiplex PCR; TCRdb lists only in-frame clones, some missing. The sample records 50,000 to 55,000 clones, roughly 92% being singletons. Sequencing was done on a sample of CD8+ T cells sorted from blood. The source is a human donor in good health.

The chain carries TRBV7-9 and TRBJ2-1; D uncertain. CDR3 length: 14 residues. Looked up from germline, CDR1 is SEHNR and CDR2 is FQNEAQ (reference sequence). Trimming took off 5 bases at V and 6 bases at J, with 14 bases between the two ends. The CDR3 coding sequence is TGTGCCAGCAGCCCCGAGCAGATAAGCAATGAGCAGTTCTTC. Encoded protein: CASSPEQISNEQFF.

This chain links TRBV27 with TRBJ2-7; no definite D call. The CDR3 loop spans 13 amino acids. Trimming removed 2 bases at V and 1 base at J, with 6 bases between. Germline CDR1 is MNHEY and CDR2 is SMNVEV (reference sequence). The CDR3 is CASSLDRSYEQYF. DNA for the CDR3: TGTGCCAGCAGTTTAGACCGATCCTACGAGCAGTACTTC.

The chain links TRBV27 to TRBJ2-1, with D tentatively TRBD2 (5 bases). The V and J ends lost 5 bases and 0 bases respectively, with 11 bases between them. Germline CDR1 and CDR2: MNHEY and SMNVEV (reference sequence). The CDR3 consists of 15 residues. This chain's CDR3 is CASSHSGSSYNEQFF. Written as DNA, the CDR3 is TGTGCCAGCAGTCACAGCGGAAGCTCCTACAATGAGCAGTTCTTC.

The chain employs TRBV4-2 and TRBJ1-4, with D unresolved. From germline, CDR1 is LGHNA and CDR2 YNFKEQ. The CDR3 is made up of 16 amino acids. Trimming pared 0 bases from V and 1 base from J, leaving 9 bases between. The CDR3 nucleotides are TGTGCCAGCAGCCAAGAGGGCGGGGAAACTAATGAAAAACTGTTTTTT. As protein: CASSQEGGETNEKLFF.

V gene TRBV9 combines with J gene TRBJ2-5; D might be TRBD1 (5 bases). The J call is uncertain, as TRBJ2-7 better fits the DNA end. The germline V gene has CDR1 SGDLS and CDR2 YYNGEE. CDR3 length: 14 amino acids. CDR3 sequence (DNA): TGTGCCAGCAGCGCCCAAGGGTCCAGGGACGAGCAGTACTTC. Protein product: CASSAQGSRDEQYF.

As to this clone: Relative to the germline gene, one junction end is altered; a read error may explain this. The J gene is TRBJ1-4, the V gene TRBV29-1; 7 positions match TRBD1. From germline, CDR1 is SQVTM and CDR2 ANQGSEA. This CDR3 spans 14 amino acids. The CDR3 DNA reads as TGCAGCGTTGGTTTGACAGGGAAGTTTAAGGAAACTGTTTTT. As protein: CSVGLTGKFKETVF. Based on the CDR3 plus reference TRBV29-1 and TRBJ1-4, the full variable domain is SAVISQKPSRDICQRGTSLTIQCQVDSQVTMMFWYRQQPGQSLTLIATANQGSEATYESGFVIDKFPISRPNLTFSTLTVSNMSPEDSSIYLCSVGLTGKFKETVFGSGTQLSVL.

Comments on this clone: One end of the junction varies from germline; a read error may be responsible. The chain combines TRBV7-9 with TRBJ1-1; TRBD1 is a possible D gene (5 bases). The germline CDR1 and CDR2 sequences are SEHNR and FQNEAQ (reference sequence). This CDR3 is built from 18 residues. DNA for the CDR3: TGTGCCAGCAGCTCCGAGACTCACTTCGGGAGACAGAACGCTGAAGCTTTCTTT. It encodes CASSSETHFGRQNAEAFF.

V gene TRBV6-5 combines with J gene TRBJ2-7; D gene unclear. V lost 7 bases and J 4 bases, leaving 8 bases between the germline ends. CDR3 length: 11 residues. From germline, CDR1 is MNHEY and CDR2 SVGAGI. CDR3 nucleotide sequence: TGTGCCAGCATTGGGAATTACGAGCAGTACTTC. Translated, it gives CASIGNYEQYF.

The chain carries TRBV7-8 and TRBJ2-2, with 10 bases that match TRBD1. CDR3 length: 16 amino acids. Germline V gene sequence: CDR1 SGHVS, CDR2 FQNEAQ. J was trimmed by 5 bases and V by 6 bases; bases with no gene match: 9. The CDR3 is CASRPWGTGVTGELFF. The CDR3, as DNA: TGTGCCAGCAGACCGTGGGGGACAGGGGTAACCGGGGAGCTGTTTTTT.

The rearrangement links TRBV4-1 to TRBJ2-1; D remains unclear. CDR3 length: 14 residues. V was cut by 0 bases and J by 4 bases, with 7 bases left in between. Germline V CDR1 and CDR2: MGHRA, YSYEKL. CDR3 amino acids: CASSQDDEYNEQFF. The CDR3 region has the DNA TGCGCCAGCAGCCAAGATGACGAGTACAATGAGCAGTTCTTC.

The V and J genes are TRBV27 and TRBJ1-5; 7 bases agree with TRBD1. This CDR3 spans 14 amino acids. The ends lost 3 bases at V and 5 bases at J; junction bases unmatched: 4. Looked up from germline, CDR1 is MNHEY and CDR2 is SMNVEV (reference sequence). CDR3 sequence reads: CASSLIGGYQPQHF. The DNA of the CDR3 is TGTGCCAGCAGTTTGATAGGGGGCTATCAGCCCCAGCATTTT.

CDR3 nucleotides: TGTGCCATCAGCCCGGGAGGGTCGGACGAGCAGTACTTC. Its protein is CAISPGGSDEQYF. The chain recombines TRBV10-3 with TRBJ2-7, with TRBD2 identical over 8 bases. Germline V CDR1 and CDR2: ENHRY, SYGVKD. The V and J ends lost 6 bases and 5 bases, in that order; junction bases with no gene match: 6. The CDR3 is 13 residues long.

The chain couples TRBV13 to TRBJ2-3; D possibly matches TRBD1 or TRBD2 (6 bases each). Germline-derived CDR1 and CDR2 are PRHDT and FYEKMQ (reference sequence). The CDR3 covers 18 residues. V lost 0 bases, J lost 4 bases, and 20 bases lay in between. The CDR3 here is CASSLGVGGTLPPDTQYF. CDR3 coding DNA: TGTGCCAGCAGCTTAGGAGTTGGCGGGACACTCCCTCCAGATACGCAGTATTTT.

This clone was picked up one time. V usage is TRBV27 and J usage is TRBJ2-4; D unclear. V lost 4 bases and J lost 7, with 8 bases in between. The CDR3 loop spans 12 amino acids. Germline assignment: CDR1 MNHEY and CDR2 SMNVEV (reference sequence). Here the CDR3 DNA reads TGTGCCAGCAGTTCGAATCGGAACATTCAGTACTTC. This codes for CASSSNRNIQYF.

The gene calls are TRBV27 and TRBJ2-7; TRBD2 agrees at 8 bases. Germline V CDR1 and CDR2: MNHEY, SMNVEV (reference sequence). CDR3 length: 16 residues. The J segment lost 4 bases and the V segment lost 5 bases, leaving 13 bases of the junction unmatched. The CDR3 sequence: CASSPTWTSFLYEQYF. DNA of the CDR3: TGTGCCAGCAGTCCAACCTGGACTAGCTTCTTATACGAGCAGTACTTC.

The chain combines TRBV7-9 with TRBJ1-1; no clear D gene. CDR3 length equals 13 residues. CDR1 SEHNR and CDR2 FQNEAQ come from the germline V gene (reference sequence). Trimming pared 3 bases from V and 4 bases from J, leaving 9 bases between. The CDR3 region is CASSFGELTEAFF. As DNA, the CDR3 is TGTGCCAGCAGCTTCGGGGAGCTCACTGAAGCTTTCTTT.

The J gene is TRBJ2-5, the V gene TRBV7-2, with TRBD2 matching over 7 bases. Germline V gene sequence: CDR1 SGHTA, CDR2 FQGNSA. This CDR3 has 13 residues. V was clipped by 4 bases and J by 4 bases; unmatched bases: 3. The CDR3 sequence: CASSSREGETQYF. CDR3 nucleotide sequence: TGTGCCAGCAGCTCAAGGGAGGGAGAGACCCAGTACTTC.

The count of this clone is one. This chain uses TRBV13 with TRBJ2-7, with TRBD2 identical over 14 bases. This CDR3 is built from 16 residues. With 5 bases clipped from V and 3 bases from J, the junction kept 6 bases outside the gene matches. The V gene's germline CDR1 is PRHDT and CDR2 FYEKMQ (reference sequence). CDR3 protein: CASSPQGLAGVYEQYF. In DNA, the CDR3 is TGTGCCAGCAGCCCCCAGGGACTAGCGGGAGTCTACGAGCAGTACTTC.

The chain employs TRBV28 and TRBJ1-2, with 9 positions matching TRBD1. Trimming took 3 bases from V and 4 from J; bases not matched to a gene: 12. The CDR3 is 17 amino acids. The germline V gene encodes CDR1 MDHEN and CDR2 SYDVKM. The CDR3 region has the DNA TGTGCCAGCAGTTTTAGTGGGACAGGGAACGTCGGCTATGGCTACACCTTC. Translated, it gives CASSFSGTGNVGYGYTF.

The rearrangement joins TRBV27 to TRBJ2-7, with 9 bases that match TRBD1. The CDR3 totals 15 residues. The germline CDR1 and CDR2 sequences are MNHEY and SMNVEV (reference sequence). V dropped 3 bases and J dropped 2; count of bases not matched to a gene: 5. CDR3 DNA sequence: TGTGCCAGCAGTTTGCCTTGGGACAGGGCCTACGAGCAGTACTTC. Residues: CASSLPWDRAYEQYF.

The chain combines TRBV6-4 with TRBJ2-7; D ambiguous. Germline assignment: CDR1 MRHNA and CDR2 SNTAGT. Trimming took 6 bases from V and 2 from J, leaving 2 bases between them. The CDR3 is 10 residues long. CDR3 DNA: TGTGCCAGCAGGGCCTACGAGCAGTACTTC. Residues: CASRAYEQYF.

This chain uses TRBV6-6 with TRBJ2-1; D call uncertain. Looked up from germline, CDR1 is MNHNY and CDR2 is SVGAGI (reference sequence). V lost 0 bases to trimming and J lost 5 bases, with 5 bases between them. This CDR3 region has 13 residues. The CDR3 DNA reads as TGTGCCAGCAGTTACTCAGTGAACAATGAGCAGTTCTTC. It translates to CASSYSVNNEQFF.

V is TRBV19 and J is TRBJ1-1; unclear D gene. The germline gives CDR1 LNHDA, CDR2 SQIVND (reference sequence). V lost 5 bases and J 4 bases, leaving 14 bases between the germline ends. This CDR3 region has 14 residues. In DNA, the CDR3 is TGTGCCAGTAGTCTCCTTTTGTTTCGCACTGAAGCTTTCTTT. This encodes CASSLLLFRTEAFF.

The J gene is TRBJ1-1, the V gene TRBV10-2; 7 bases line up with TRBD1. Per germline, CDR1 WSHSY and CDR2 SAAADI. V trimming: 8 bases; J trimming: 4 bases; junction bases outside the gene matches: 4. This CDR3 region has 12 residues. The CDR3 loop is CASRQGGTEAFF. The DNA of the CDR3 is TGCGCCAGCCGACAGGGTGGCACTGAAGCTTTCTTT.

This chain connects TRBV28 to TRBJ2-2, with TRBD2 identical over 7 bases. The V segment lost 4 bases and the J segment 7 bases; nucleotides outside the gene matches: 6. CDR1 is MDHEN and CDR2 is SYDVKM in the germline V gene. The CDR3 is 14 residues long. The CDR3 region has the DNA TGTGCCAGCAGTTCCCGACTAGCTTTCGGGGAGCTGTTTTTT. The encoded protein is CASSSRLAFGELFF.

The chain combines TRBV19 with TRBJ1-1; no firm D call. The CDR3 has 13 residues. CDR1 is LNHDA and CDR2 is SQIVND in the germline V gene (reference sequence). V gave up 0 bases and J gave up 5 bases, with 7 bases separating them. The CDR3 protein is CASSIDLETEAFF. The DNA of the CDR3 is TGTGCCAGTAGTATAGATCTTGAGACTGAAGCTTTCTTT.

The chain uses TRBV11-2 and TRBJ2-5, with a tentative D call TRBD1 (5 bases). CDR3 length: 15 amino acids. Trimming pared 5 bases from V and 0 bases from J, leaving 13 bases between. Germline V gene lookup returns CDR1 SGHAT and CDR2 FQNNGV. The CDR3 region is CASSLHARDQETQYF. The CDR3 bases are TGTGCCAGCAGCCTGCACGCCAGGGACCAAGAGACCCAGTACTTC.

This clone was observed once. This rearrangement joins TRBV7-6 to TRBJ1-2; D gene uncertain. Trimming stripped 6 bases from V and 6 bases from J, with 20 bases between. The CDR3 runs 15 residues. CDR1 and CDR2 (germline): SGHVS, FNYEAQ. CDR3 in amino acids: CASSPRHLRKDGYTF. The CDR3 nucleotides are TGTGCCAGCAGTCCCAGACACCTTCGGAAGGATGGCTACACCTTC.